The 25 T cell receptor beta chains reported below all come from one sample, sequenced in a study of identical twins. Via MiXCR, TCRdb re-called the 5' RACE reads, giving one row per CDR3 protein. This table holds some 590,000 distinct CDR3 sequences, 9.5% to 10% found once. This same sample was also part of a study on yellow fever vaccine responses in identical twins.

Specimen: PBMCs. Receptors were obtained from a woman under 30 in good health.

There are many counts of this clonotype. This chain uses TRBV5-6 with TRBJ2-1, with TRBD2 matching over 7 bases. Germline loops: CDR1 SGHDT, CDR2 YYEEEE. Trimming took 2 bases from V and 8 from J; bases not matched to a gene: 13. The CDR3 loop spans 16 amino acids. The CDR3 here is CASSFASSGPKDEQFF. In DNA, the CDR3 is TGTGCCAGCAGCTTCGCTTCTAGCGGCCCGAAGGATGAGCAGTTCTTC.

The chain is built from TRBV7-9 and TRBJ2-1; TRBD1 matches 8 bases. J gave up 9 bases and V 4 bases, and 14 bases lay outside the gene matches. Germline CDR1 is SEHNR and CDR2 is FQNEAQ (reference sequence). The CDR3 contains 16 residues. CDR3 residues: CASSSGRTGSYVEQFF. In nucleotides, the CDR3 is TGTGCCAGCAGCTCCGGAAGGACAGGGTCATATGTTGAGCAGTTCTTC.

This clonotype appeared a few times. The V gene is TRBV6-1, the J gene TRBJ2-7; 11 nucleotides line up with TRBD2. J gave up 5 bases and V 5 bases, and 14 bases lay outside the gene matches. Germline CDR1 reads MNHNS; CDR2 reads SASEGT. The CDR3 sequence is 17 residues long. Here the CDR3 reads CASSRGQTSGIGDEQYF. As DNA, the CDR3 is TGTGCCAGCAGTCGCGGGCAGACTAGCGGGATTGGGGACGAGCAGTACTTC.

This clonotype occurred a few times. V is TRBV9 and J is TRBJ2-5, with TRBD1 identical over 9 bases. Germline V gene lookup returns CDR1 SGDLS and CDR2 YYNGEE. Trimming took 5 bases from V and 8 from J; bases not matched to a gene: 13. This CDR3 contains 15 residues. The CDR3 here is CASSFTGGGGGTQYF. DNA of the CDR3: TGTGCCAGCAGTTTTACAGGGGGCGGTGGAGGAACCCAGTACTTC.

This clonotype was detected a few times. The chain uses TRBV6-5 and TRBJ2-1, with 14 bases aligning to TRBD2. The length of the CDR3 is 17 residues. CDR1 and CDR2 (germline): MNHEY, SVGAGI. The ends lost 2 bases at V and 2 bases at J; junction bases unmatched: 2. The CDR3 coding sequence is TGTGCCAGCAGTTACGTGGGACTAGCGGGGGCCTACAATGAGCAGTTCTTC. It encodes CASSYVGLAGAYNEQFF.

This clonotype has a handful of counts. The chain has TRBV4-1 and TRBJ2-7; D is perhaps TRBD2 (5 bases). Per germline, CDR1 MGHRA and CDR2 YSYEKL. V lost 4 bases and J lost 1, with 11 bases in between. This CDR3 is built from 14 residues. In DNA form, the CDR3 reads TGCGCCAGCAGCCGAACCGACTATTCCTACGAGCAGTACTTC. It is translated as CASSRTDYSYEQYF.

This clonotype has at least ten counts. The chain carries TRBV25-1 and TRBJ2-5, with a tentative D call TRBD1 (5 bases). V lost 8 bases and J lost 1, with 11 bases in between. The CDR3 runs 13 residues. The germline V gene encodes CDR1 MGHDK and CDR2 SYGVNS. CDR3 loop: CASYAGIQETQYF. CDR3 DNA sequence: TGTGCCAGCTACGCAGGGATCCAAGAGACCCAGTACTTC.

In its sample, this clonotype was seen a few times. The chain carries TRBV7-9 and TRBJ2-7; either TRBD1 or TRBD2 may supply D (6 bases each). With 4 bases removed from V and 6 bases from J, the gap between germline ends came to 19 bases. The CDR3 has 15 residues. Germline CDR1 is SEHNR and CDR2 is FQNEAQ (reference sequence). CDR3 in DNA: TGTGCCAGCAGCTCTCCACAGGGAGGCGAATCCGAGCAGTACTTC. Translating it yields CASSSPQGGESEQYF.

Only a few counts were recorded for this clonotype. This chain uses TRBV5-1 with TRBJ1-4; D gene ambiguous. The V end was cut by 1 base, the J end by 8 bases, with 9 bases between. Germline CDR1 and CDR2: SGHRS and YFSETQ. The CDR3 is 13 amino acids. CDR3 region: CASSLTPGEKLFF. CDR3 in DNA: TGCGCCAGCAGCTTGACGCCGGGGGAAAAACTGTTTTTT. Supplemented by reference TRBV5-1 and TRBJ1-4, the full variable domain reads KAGVTQTPRYLIKTRGQQVTLSCSPISGHRSVSWYQQTPGQGLQFLFEYFSETQRNKGNFPGRFSGRQFSNSRSEMNVSTLELGDSALYLCASSLTPGEKLFFGSGTQLSVL.

This clonotype came up a few times. The chain couples TRBV6-2 or TRBV6-3 to TRBJ2-7; 7 nucleotides align to TRBD1. CDR1 and CDR2 from the germline V gene are MNHEY and SVGEGT. The CDR3 spans 14 residues. After removal of 10 bases from V and 0 bases from J, the junction contained 9 bases not matched to a gene. CDR3 nucleotide sequence: TGTGCCACCACCGGGACAGACTTCTCCTACGAGCAGTACTTC. It specifies CATTGTDFSYEQYF.

In this sample, this clonotype turned up a few times. J is TRBJ2-1 and V is TRBV11-3; D remains ambiguous. CDR1 and CDR2 (germline): SGHNT, YENEEA. This CDR3 region has 14 residues. Trimming cost V 1 base and J 5 bases, with 9 bases left between them. CDR3 amino acids: CASSLGRQNNEQFF. The CDR3 nucleotides are TGTGCCAGCAGCTTAGGTAGGCAGAACAATGAGCAGTTCTTC.

There are a few counts of this clonotype. This chain connects TRBV29-1 to TRBJ1-2; TRBD1 aligns across 9 bases. Germline lookup yields CDR1 SQVTM and CDR2 ANQGSEA. J gave up 3 bases and V 0 bases, and 5 bases lay outside the gene matches. This CDR3 spans 15 amino acids. CDR3 protein: CSVEDTGGYDYGYTF. CDR3 DNA sequence: TGCAGCGTTGAAGATACAGGGGGCTACGACTATGGCTACACCTTC.

This clonotype was seen many times. J is TRBJ1-5 and V is TRBV7-9; 7 bases are a match to TRBD1. This CDR3 is built from 15 residues. CDR1 SEHNR and CDR2 FQNEAQ come from the germline V gene (reference sequence). After removal of 3 bases from V and 4 bases from J, the junction contained 6 bases not matched to a gene. The chain's CDR3 is CASSFTGVGNQPQHF. The CDR3 DNA sequence: TGTGCCAGCAGCTTCACAGGGGTTGGGAATCAGCCCCAGCATTTT.

This clonotype was detected a few times. This chain uses TRBV27 with TRBJ1-6; D is unclear. This CDR3 has 14 residues. CDR1 is MNHEY and CDR2 is SMNVEV in the germline V gene (reference sequence). V was trimmed by 0 bases and J by 14 bases, leaving 14 bases between them. The CDR3 loop reads CASSLSEWSLTLHF. The CDR3 region has the DNA TGTGCCAGCAGTTTATCGGAGTGGAGTTTGACCCTCCACTTT.

This clonotype was picked up many times. This chain uses TRBV12-3 or TRBV12-4 with TRBJ2-1; 8 bases match TRBD2. Germline trimming cut 5 bases from V and 4 bases from J; bases unmatched to any gene: 4. The CDR3 runs to 14 residues. In DNA, the CDR3 is TGTGCCAGCAGTGCGGGGGGACGATACAATGAGCAGTTCTTC. Translation gives CASSAGGRYNEQFF.

V usage is TRBV20-1 and J usage is TRBJ2-5; D might be TRBD1 (6 bases). Deletions cut 8 bases from V and 3 bases from J, with 16 bases between. The CDR3 is made up of 13 amino acids. In germline, CDR1 is DFQATT, CDR2 SNEGSKA (reference sequence). The CDR3 is CSQRGTLEETQYF. CDR3 in DNA: TGCAGTCAACGAGGGACACTCGAAGAGACCCAGTACTTC.

This clonotype has ten or more counts. The chain recombines TRBV6-2 or TRBV6-3 with TRBJ2-3; 7 bases align to TRBD2. From germline, CDR1 is MNHEY and CDR2 SVGEGT. The CDR3 is 14 residues long. J lost 2 bases, V lost 8 bases, and 7 bases had no gene match. For the CDR3, the DNA is TGTGCCAGCCTCGATCTAGCGGCCACAGATACGCAGTATTTT. Protein sequence: CASLDLAATDTQYF.

The table lists this clonotype with many counts. The gene calls are TRBV4-1 and TRBJ2-1; TRBD2 might be the D (6 bases). CDR1 MGHRA and CDR2 YSYEKL come from the germline V gene. The CDR3 is made up of 14 amino acids. Deletions cut 6 bases from V and 7 bases from J, with 16 bases between. CDR3 region: CASRQTGGYNEQFF. The CDR3 DNA reads as TGCGCCAGCAGACAGACTGGGGGGTATAATGAGCAGTTCTTC.

The rearrangement links TRBV11-3 to TRBJ2-1; D may be TRBD1 or TRBD2 (5 bases each). The ends were cut back, 2 bases at V and 3 bases at J, with 11 bases in the middle. The CDR3 sequence is 15 residues long. The germline V gene encodes CDR1 SGHNT and CDR2 YENEEA. As DNA, the CDR3 is TGTGCCAGCAGCTTATGGGGTGGGGGCTACAATGAGCAGTTCTTC. Translation: CASSLWGGGYNEQFF.

This rearrangement joins TRBV5-6 to TRBJ2-3, with 12 nucleotides matching TRBD1. The germline gives CDR1 SGHDT, CDR2 YYEEEE. The CDR3 spans 16 residues. With V trimmed by 3 bases and J by 5 bases, 7 bases remained unmatched. DNA for the CDR3: TGTGCCAGCAGCTCGGCGGGACAGGGGGCGAGAGATACGCAGTATTTT. It is translated as CASSSAGQGARDTQYF.

This chain connects TRBV27 to TRBJ2-1, with D possibly matching TRBD1 (6 bases). V lost 4 bases, J lost 4 bases, and 14 bases lay in between. From germline, CDR1 is MNHEY and CDR2 SMNVEV (reference sequence). The CDR3 sequence is 15 residues long. The CDR3 nucleotides read TGTGCCAGCAGTTACAGGGTTCCCTTTTACAATGAGCAGTTCTTC. Its translation: CASSYRVPFYNEQFF.

This clonotype has more than one count but fewer than ten. This rearrangement joins TRBV19 to TRBJ2-7; D perhaps matches TRBD1 (5 bases). This CDR3 contains 14 residues. Trimming stripped 5 bases from V and 7 bases from J, with 18 bases between. The germline V gene has CDR1 LNHDA and CDR2 SQIVND (reference sequence). The CDR3 sequence: CASSLTDNLREQYF. DNA for the CDR3: TGTGCCAGTAGTTTGACGGACAACCTAAGGGAGCAGTACTTC.

In its sample, this clonotype was seen a few times. The CDR3 loop is CASSFMNLGEQYF. For the CDR3, the DNA is TGTGCCAGCAGCTTTATGAACCTAGGGGAGCAGTACTTC. The chain combines TRBV7-2 with TRBJ2-7; unclear D gene. The germline CDR1 and CDR2 sequences are SGHTA and FQGNSA. V shed 3 bases and J shed 7 bases, with 13 bases lying between them. The CDR3 spans 13 residues.

This clonotype appeared many times. The chain carries TRBV27 and TRBJ2-3; 10 bases map to TRBD2. J lost 6 bases, V lost 6 bases, and 6 bases had no gene match. The germline V gene has CDR1 MNHEY and CDR2 SMNVEV (reference sequence). The CDR3 has 14 amino acids. DNA of the CDR3: TGTGCCAGCAGATTAGCGGGAGGCGGGGATACGCAGTATTTT. Amino acids: CASRLAGGGDTQYF.

This clonotype was seen repeatedly, ten times or more. The genes are TRBV6-1 and TRBJ2-1, with D perhaps matching TRBD1 (6 bases). The CDR3 loop spans 13 amino acids. The V end lost 9 bases, the J end lost 6 bases, and 15 bases lay between the germline ends. Germline values: CDR1 MNHNS, CDR2 SASEGT. The CDR3 DNA is TGTGCCAGTCAACAGGGTCGGTTCAATGAGCAGTTCTTC. Its translation is CASQQGRFNEQFF.